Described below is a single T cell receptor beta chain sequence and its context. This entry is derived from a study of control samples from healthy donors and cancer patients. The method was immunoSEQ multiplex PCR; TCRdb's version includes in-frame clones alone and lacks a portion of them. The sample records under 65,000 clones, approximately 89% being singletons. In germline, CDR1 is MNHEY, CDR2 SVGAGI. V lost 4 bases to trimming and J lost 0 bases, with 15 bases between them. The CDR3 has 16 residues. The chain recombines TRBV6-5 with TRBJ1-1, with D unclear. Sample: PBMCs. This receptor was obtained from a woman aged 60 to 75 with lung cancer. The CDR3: CASSSRLNRMNTEAFF. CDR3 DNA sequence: TGTGCCAGCAGTTCGAGACTGAACAGAATGAACACTGAAGCTTTCTTT.